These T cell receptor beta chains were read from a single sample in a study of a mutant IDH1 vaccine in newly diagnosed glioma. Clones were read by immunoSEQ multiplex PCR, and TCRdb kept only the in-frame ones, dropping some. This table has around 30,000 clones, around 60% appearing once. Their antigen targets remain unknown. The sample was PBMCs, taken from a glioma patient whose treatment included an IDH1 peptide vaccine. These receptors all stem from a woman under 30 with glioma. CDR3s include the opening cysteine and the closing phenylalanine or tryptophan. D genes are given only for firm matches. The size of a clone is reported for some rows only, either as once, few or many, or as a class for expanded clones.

CDR3 DNA: TGCGCCAGCAGCTTATCCCCCGTGATGAACACTGAAGCTTTCTTT
CDR3 protein: CASSLSPVMNTEAFF
V gene: TRBV5-1
J gene: TRBJ1-1
clone size: -
D gene: -

CDR3 DNA: TGTGCCAGCAGCTCGGACAGGGACGAGCAGTACTTC
CDR3 protein: CASSSDRDEQYF
V gene: TRBV5-6
J gene: TRBJ2-7
clone size: few
D gene: TRBD1

CDR3 DNA: TGTGCCAGCGGGGCGGGGGGGCCCCACAATGAGCAGTTCTTC
CDR3 protein: CASGAGGPHNEQFF
V gene: TRBV2
J gene: TRBJ2-1
clone size: -
D gene: TRBD2

CDR3 DNA: TGTGCCAGCAGCCGAGGGGGCTCGAGCACAGATACGCAGTATTTT
CDR3 protein: CASSRGGSSTDTQYF
V gene: TRBV14
J gene: TRBJ2-3
clone size: -
D gene: TRBD1

CDR3 DNA: TGCGCCAGCAGCTCATCCGGGACAGGGCCCTCAGAGACCCAGTACTTC
CDR3 protein: CASSSSGTGPSETQYF
V gene: TRBV5-1
J gene: TRBJ2-5
clone size: -
D gene: TRBD1

CDR3 DNA: TGTGCCACCAGCAGAGACCTCAGCGGCGGGGGTACCTCCTACGAGCAGTACTTC
CDR3 protein: CATSRDLSGGGTSYEQYF
V gene: TRBV15
J gene: TRBJ2-7
clone size: -
D gene: TRBD2

CDR3 DNA: TGCGCCAGCCCTCTTGACGGGTACGAGCAGTACTTC
CDR3 protein: CASPLDGYEQYF
V gene: TRBV4-1
J gene: TRBJ2-7
clone size: -
D gene: -

CDR3 DNA: TGTGCCAGCAGCTTGGCACGGGGCGACGGTGACATCAAAAATGAAGCTTTCTTT
CDR3 protein: CASSLARGDGDIKNEAFF
V gene: TRBV5-8
J gene: TRBJ1-1
clone size: -
D gene: -

CDR3 DNA: TGTGCCAGCAGCTTCTCTAGCGGAGCCTACGAGCAGTACTTC
CDR3 protein: CASSFSSGAYEQYF
V gene: TRBV7-2
J gene: TRBJ2-7
clone size: -
D gene: TRBD2

CDR3 DNA: TGTGCCAGCAGCGAGGGACTAGCGGGAGAAACCTACAATGAGCAGTTCTTC
CDR3 protein: CASSEGLAGETYNEQFF
V gene: TRBV9
J gene: TRBJ2-1
clone size: -
D gene: TRBD2

CDR3 DNA: TGTGCCAGCAGCTCCCGGGAGCGGCGCGAGCAGTACTTC
CDR3 protein: CASSSRERREQYF
V gene: TRBV7-8
J gene: TRBJ2-7
clone size: -
D gene: -

CDR3 DNA: TGTGCCAGCAGTGAGAGTCAGGGGGCCACCTACGAGCAGTACTTC
CDR3 protein: CASSESQGATYEQYF
V gene: TRBV6-1
J gene: TRBJ2-7
clone size: many
D gene: TRBD1

CDR3 DNA: TGTGCCAGCAGTGCGTTAGATGCAGATACGCAGTATTTT
CDR3 protein: CASSALDADTQYF
V gene: TRBV25-1
J gene: TRBJ2-3
clone size: -
D gene: -

CDR3 DNA: TGTGCCATCAGTGAGCTTAAGGGGACCGGGGAGCTGTTTTTT
CDR3 protein: CAISELKGTGELFF
V gene: TRBV10-3
J gene: TRBJ2-2
clone size: once
D gene: -

CDR3 DNA: TGCGCCAGCAGCCAGAGAAATGAAAAACTGTTTTTT
CDR3 protein: CASSQRNEKLFF
V gene: TRBV4-1
J gene: TRBJ1-4
clone size: -
D gene: -

CDR3 DNA: TGTGCCAGCAGCTCAAGCGGGGCGACGTACAATGAGCAGTTCTTC
CDR3 protein: CASSSSGATYNEQFF
V gene: TRBV27
J gene: TRBJ2-1
clone size: -
D gene: TRBD2

CDR3 DNA: TGCGCCAGCAGCTTTGCGCGGAGCTCCTACAATGAGCAGTTCTTC
CDR3 protein: CASSFARSSYNEQFF
V gene: TRBV5-1
J gene: TRBJ2-1
clone size: -
D gene: -

CDR3 DNA: TGTGCCACCGGACTAGCGGGACTCAATGAGCAGTTCTTC
CDR3 protein: CATGLAGLNEQFF
V gene: TRBV15
J gene: TRBJ2-1
clone size: few
D gene: TRBD2

CDR3 DNA: TGTGCCAGCAGCCCGAGCTCCGGGAGCAACACCGGGGAGCTGTTTTTT
CDR3 protein: CASSPSSGSNTGELFF
V gene: TRBV7-8
J gene: TRBJ2-2
clone size: -
D gene: -

CDR3 DNA: TGCGCCAGCAGCACGACAGCTGGCACAGATACGCAGTATTTT
CDR3 protein: CASSTTAGTDTQYF
V gene: TRBV5-1
J gene: TRBJ2-3
clone size: -
D gene: -

CDR3 DNA: TGTGCCAGCAGCTTAGGGACTACCTACGAGCAGTACTTC
CDR3 protein: CASSLGTTYEQYF
V gene: TRBV11-2
J gene: TRBJ2-7
clone size: once
D gene: -

CDR3 DNA: TGTGCCAGCAGTATCTATCCTAGCGGTCGCTACAATGAGCAGTTCTTC
CDR3 protein: CASSIYPSGRYNEQFF
V gene: TRBV27
J gene: TRBJ2-1
clone size: few
D gene: TRBD2